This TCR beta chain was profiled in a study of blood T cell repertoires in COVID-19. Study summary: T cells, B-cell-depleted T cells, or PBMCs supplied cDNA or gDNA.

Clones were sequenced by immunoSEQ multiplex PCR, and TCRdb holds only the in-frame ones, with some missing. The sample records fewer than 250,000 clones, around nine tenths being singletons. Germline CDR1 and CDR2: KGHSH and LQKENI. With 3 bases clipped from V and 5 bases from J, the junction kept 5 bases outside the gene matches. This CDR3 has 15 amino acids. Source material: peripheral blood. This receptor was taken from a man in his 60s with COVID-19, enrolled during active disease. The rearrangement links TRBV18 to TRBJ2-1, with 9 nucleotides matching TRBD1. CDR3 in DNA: TGTGCCAGCTCACCCGACAGGGGGGGGAACAATGAGCAGTTCTTC. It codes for CASSPDRGGNNEQFF.